The 5 T cell receptor beta chains listed next were all sequenced from one sample in a study of blood T cells in healthy people across ages. Primed by a sample-barcoded 5' primer and a J-beta primer mix, a second PCR proceeded for about 6 to 12 cycles. Via MiXCR, TCRdb re-called the 5' RACE reads, giving one row per CDR3 protein. This sample has roughly 900,000 distinct CDR3 sequences, with roughly 26% found just once. Input material: blood. These receptor sequences come from a woman older than 75 in good health.

This clonotype was detected ten times or more. The chain recombines TRBV7-2 with TRBJ2-7, with 12 positions matching TRBD1. Germline V lookup: CDR1 SGHTA, CDR2 FQGNSA. The CDR3 length is 17 residues. J lost 7 bases, V lost 1 base, and 11 bases had no gene match. The CDR3 DNA reads as TGTGCCAGCAGCTTAGTAGTTTCGGGACAGGGGGCTTCGGAGCAGTACTTC. Amino acids: CASSLVVSGQGASEQYF. Based on the CDR3 plus reference TRBV7-2 and TRBJ2-7, the full variable domain is GAGVSQSPSNKVTEKGKDVELRCDPISGHTALYWYRQSLGQGLEFLIYFQGNSAPDKSGLPSDRFSAERTGGSVSTLTIQRTQQEDSAVYLCASSLVVSGQGASEQYFGPGTRLTVT.

This chain uses TRBV11-2 with TRBJ1-2, with 10 nucleotides matching TRBD1. Trimming took 5 bases from V and 13 from J; bases not matched to a gene: 16. Germline lookup yields CDR1 SGHAT and CDR2 FQNNGV. The CDR3 extends over 15 amino acids. The CDR3 DNA sequence: TGTGCCAGCAGCCCGTCTTTACCGGGACAGGGGAGGCGCACCTTC. Amino acid sequence: CASSPSLPGQGRRTF.

This clonotype was detected a few times. The V call is TRBV3-1, the J call TRBJ2-7; D is ambiguous. Germline V gene data show CDR1 as LGHDT and CDR2 as YNNKEL (reference sequence). V was trimmed by 3 bases and J by 7 bases, leaving 10 bases between them. The CDR3 has 12 amino acids. As DNA, the CDR3 is TGTGCCAGCAGCCAGCTCAAAATGGAGCAGTACTTC. It encodes CASSQLKMEQYF.

This clonotype was seen a handful of times. The V and J genes are TRBV6-4 and TRBJ2-5; D is unresolved. The germline gives CDR1 MRHNA, CDR2 SNTAGT. CDR3 length: 12 residues. Deletions cut 3 bases from V and 11 bases from J, with 13 bases between. The CDR3 DNA reads TGTGCCAGCAGTGATAGGGAAAATGAGCAGTACTTC. This gives the protein CASSDRENEQYF.

The chain has TRBV4-3 and TRBJ1-4; D remains ambiguous. Germline V lookup: CDR1 LGHNA, CDR2 YSLEER. Trimming left V 1 base short and J 16 bases short, with 16 bases between. The CDR3 totals 13 residues. The CDR3 reads CASSQGILPNSFF. The CDR3 bases are TGCGCCAGCAGCCAAGGAATTCTCCCTAATTCGTTTTTT.